This T cell receptor beta chain was obtained from a study of graft-versus-host responses after intestinal transplantation. Turning to the study itself: Anti-thymocyte globulin induction preceded about 3 years of tacrolimus and steroid maintenance in all recipients.

Sequencing was performed with immunoSEQ multiplex PCR; in TCRdb, only in-frame clones are kept and a portion is missing. The data contain about 98,000 clones, 80% to 85% of them singletons. General study results and limits: Recipient marrow contained GvH clones, some of which appeared first in ileum or blood. Researchers found peak circulating GvH clone levels linked to early post-transplant HvG declines.

This clone was counted a few times. As yet, its antigen is unknown. V gave up 6 bases and J gave up 8 bases, with 16 bases separating them. The CDR3 covers 14 residues. The germline gives CDR1 SNHLY, CDR2 FYNNEI. The genes are TRBV2 and TRBJ1-4, with D possibly TRBD1 on 5 matching bases. Sequenced material: unstimulated CD8+ T cells sorted from spleen or lymph node cells, taken before intestinal transplant. The clonotype comes from a human donor who received an intestinal transplant. The CDR3 protein is CASRAGNRREKLFF. The DNA of the CDR3 is TGTGCCAGCAGGGCAGGGAATAGACGAGAAAAACTGTTTTTT.